Following are 22 T cell receptor beta chains from one sample sequenced in a study of blood T cell repertoires in COVID-19. Assay: immunoSEQ multiplex PCR; the TCRdb copy retains only in-frame clones and omits some. The sample contains hundreds of thousands of clones, roughly 80% of which appear only once. The sample taken for sequencing was PBMCs or T cells enriched from blood (not recorded which). These receptors all come from a middle-aged man who had been exposed to COVID-19.

The J gene is TRBJ1-4, the V gene TRBV10-3; possible D gene TRBD1, 5 bases. V was trimmed by 2 bases and J by 6 bases, leaving 10 bases between them. The CDR3 has 14 residues. The V gene's germline CDR1 is ENHRY and CDR2 SYGVKD. CDR3 DNA sequence: TGTGCCATCAGTGAGCCGGGGGGGGATGAAAAACTGTTTTTT. It encodes CAISEPGGDEKLFF.

This clone was seen a handful of times. The chain combines TRBV11-3 with TRBJ1-1; D gene unclear. The germline gives CDR1 SGHNT, CDR2 YENEEA. The CDR3 sequence is 17 residues long. V dropped 4 bases and J dropped 2 bases, with 20 bases sitting between them. The CDR3 DNA reads as TGTGCCAGCAGCTCCCAGAGCCCCACGATGACAAACACTGAAGCTTTCTTT. As protein: CASSSQSPTMTNTEAFF.

J is TRBJ2-5 and V is TRBV6-5; D unclear. The CDR3 loop spans 15 amino acids. Germline lookup yields CDR1 MNHEY and CDR2 SVGAGI. V lost 4 bases and J 2 bases, leaving 14 bases between the germline ends. The DNA for the CDR3 is TGTGCCAGCAGTTCCCGTTGGGCACAACAAGAGACCCAGTACTTC. Translated, it gives CASSSRWAQQETQYF.

The chain recombines TRBV9 with TRBJ2-1; perhaps TRBD2 as D (5 bases). V lost 2 bases, J lost 8 bases, and 20 bases lay in between. The CDR3 has 16 amino acids. Per germline, CDR1 SGDLS and CDR2 YYNGEE. This CDR3 is CASSVGLGNAGHEQFF. The CDR3 DNA follows: TGTGCCAGCAGCGTTGGTCTCGGAAACGCGGGCCATGAGCAGTTCTTC.

This sequence joins TRBV19 and TRBJ2-7; 10 nucleotides line up with TRBD1. Germline assignment: CDR1 LNHDA and CDR2 SQIVND (reference sequence). Trimming at V came to 1 base and at J to 4 bases, leaving 4 bases not matched to a gene. CDR3 length: 15 residues. The CDR3: CASSIVGTGVYEQYF. For the CDR3, the DNA is TGTGCCAGTAGTATAGTCGGGACAGGGGTGTACGAGCAGTACTTC.

This clone appeared a single time. V and J are TRBV2 and TRBJ1-2; TRBD1 matches 7 bases. Germline trimming cut 8 bases from V and 3 bases from J; bases unmatched to any gene: 12. CDR1 is SNHLY and CDR2 is FYNNEI in the germline V gene. The CDR3 sequence is 15 residues long. Here the CDR3 DNA reads TGTGCCAGCCGGACAGGAGGAGGAGGTTACTATGGCTACACCTTC. This encodes CASRTGGGGYYGYTF.

J is TRBJ2-1 and V is TRBV27, with D tentatively TRBD2 (5 bases). In germline, CDR1 is MNHEY, CDR2 SMNVEV (reference sequence). The V and J ends lost 5 bases and 8 bases respectively, with 13 bases between them. There are 13 residues in the CDR3. Here the CDR3 DNA reads TGTGCCAGCAGTCCTCCGCCCGGGGATGAGCAGTTCTTC. It codes for CASSPPPGDEQFF.

To note about this clone: This specimen includes other DNA sequences encoding the same CDR3. This chain uses TRBV18 with TRBJ2-1; D is uncertain. Germline CDR1 reads KGHSH; CDR2 reads LQKENI. CDR3 length: 13 residues. Trimming took 3 bases from V and 6 from J, leaving 9 bases between them. The CDR3 reads CASSPPVLNEQFF. DNA of the CDR3: TGTGCCAGCTCACCGCCGGTGCTCAATGAGCAGTTCTTC.

This clone was recorded a few times. The V and J genes are TRBV6-5 and TRBJ1-2; D may be TRBD1 (5 bases). The CDR3 length is 12 residues. Germline V gene sequence: CDR1 MNHEY, CDR2 SVGAGI. With 0 bases removed from V and 8 bases from J, the gap between germline ends came to 7 bases. CDR3 in amino acids: CASSYSSGGYTF. The CDR3 DNA reads as TGTGCCAGCAGTTACTCCTCAGGGGGCTACACCTTC.

The chain couples TRBV11-1 to TRBJ1-2, with a weak D call TRBD1 (5 bases). Trimming took 1 base from V and 8 from J, leaving 14 bases between them. The germline CDR1 and CDR2 sequences are SGHAT and FQDESV (reference sequence). The CDR3 is made up of 14 amino acids. This CDR3 is CASSLGQGPEGYTF. The CDR3 coding sequence is TGTGCCAGCAGCTTAGGGCAGGGCCCGGAAGGCTACACCTTC.

The chain has TRBV11-3 and TRBJ2-7; TRBD2 is a possible D gene (5 bases). The V gene lost 5 bases and the J gene lost 6 bases, with 14 bases spanning the gap. CDR1 and CDR2 from the germline V gene are SGHNT and YENEEA. The CDR3 spans 13 residues. The CDR3 reads CASSPQNGGEQYF. The CDR3 coding sequence is TGTGCCAGCAGCCCCCAAAACGGAGGCGAGCAGTACTTC.

The chain links TRBV19 to TRBJ1-6; D is possibly TRBD1 (6 bases). CDR3 length: 15 residues. The V end lost 10 bases, the J end lost 5 bases, and 18 bases lay between the germline ends. CDR1 and CDR2 (germline): LNHDA, SQIVND (reference sequence). CDR3: CATKGTGRDNSPLHF. CDR3 in DNA: TGTGCCACCAAGGGTACAGGGCGGGATAATTCACCCCTCCACTTT.

The CDR3 sequence: CASAAAQGIGNTIYF. CDR3 nucleotide sequence: TGTGCCAGTGCAGCCGCACAGGGTATAGGAAACACCATATATTTT. The chain carries TRBV19 and TRBJ1-3, with a weak D call TRBD1 (6 bases). Germline V gives CDR1 LNHDA, CDR2 SQIVND (reference sequence). Deletions cut 8 bases from V and 4 bases from J, with 18 bases between. This CDR3 comprises 15 residues.

The gene calls are TRBV19 and TRBJ1-6; the D gene is possibly TRBD1 (6 bases). Trimming removed 5 bases from V and 7 bases from J, with 12 bases in between. The CDR3 spans 14 residues. Germline-derived CDR1 and CDR2 are LNHDA and SQIVND (reference sequence). CDR3 sequence (DNA): TGTGCCAGTAGTTACGGGGACACCAATTCACCCCTCCACTTT. Translating gives CASSYGDTNSPLHF.

V gene TRBV4-1 combines with J gene TRBJ1-5, with D uncertain. The V end lost 1 base, the J end lost 7 bases, and 11 bases lay between the germline ends. Germline assignment: CDR1 MGHRA and CDR2 YSYEKL. The CDR3 has 14 residues. This chain's CDR3 is CASSQVVLLQPQHF. The CDR3 nucleotides read TGCGCCAGCAGCCAAGTCGTCCTGTTGCAGCCCCAGCATTTT.

The gene calls are TRBV11-3 and TRBJ1-2; tentative D call: TRBD1 (5 bases). V was clipped by 5 bases and J by 4 bases, with 14 bases between them. Germline values: CDR1 SGHNT, CDR2 YENEEA. CDR3 length: 14 amino acids. The CDR3 sequence is CASSPGGTRYGYTF. CDR3 bases: TGTGCCAGCAGCCCCGGGGGTACCCGCTATGGCTACACCTTC.

V and J are TRBV5-4 and TRBJ2-6; no clear D. The CDR3 runs to 13 residues. CDR1 SGHNT and CDR2 YYREEE come from the germline V gene (reference sequence). The ends were cut back, 2 bases at V and 2 bases at J, with 2 bases in the middle. For the CDR3, the DNA is TGTGCCAGCAGCTTCGCTGGGGCCAACGTCCTGACTTTC. Encoded protein: CASSFAGANVLTF.

The chain employs TRBV5-6 and TRBJ1-2; no firm D call. The germline CDR1 and CDR2 sequences are SGHDT and YYEEEE. CDR3 length equals 15 residues. The V end was cut by 4 bases, the J end by 4 bases, with 17 bases between. The CDR3 DNA is TGTGCCAGCAGCCTAGGGAGGAGAGGGTCCTATGGCTACACCTTC. Translation gives CASSLGRRGSYGYTF.

In its sample, this clone was seen once. The V call is TRBV5-1, the J call TRBJ1-2; D is unresolved. The CDR3 totals 15 residues. Trimming took 5 bases from V and 3 from J, leaving 17 bases between them. Per germline, CDR1 SGHRS and CDR2 YFSETQ. CDR3 region: CASSPTVGLDYGYTF. For the CDR3, the DNA is TGCGCCAGCAGTCCTACAGTTGGGCTTGACTATGGCTACACCTTC.

This clone showed up just once. This sequence joins TRBV2 and TRBJ1-6; 9 bases are a match to TRBD1. Germline CDR1 reads SNHLY; CDR2 reads FYNNEI. J gave up 10 bases and V 6 bases, and 4 bases lay outside the gene matches. The CDR3 has 13 residues. The CDR3 region has the DNA TGTGCCAGCAGGGGACAGGGAGGGTCACCCCTCCACTTT. Translating gives CASRGQGGSPLHF.

CDR3 in amino acids: CAISEPGQFNQPQHF. The CDR3 DNA reads TGTGCCATCAGTGAGCCTGGACAGTTCAATCAGCCCCAGCATTTT. The rearrangement links TRBV10-3 to TRBJ1-5, with TRBD1 as a possible D gene (6 bases). Germline V lookup: CDR1 ENHRY, CDR2 SYGVKD. CDR3 length equals 15 residues. V was clipped by 2 bases and J by 3 bases, with 11 bases between them.

A remark on this clone: At one of its ends the junction is not consistent with the germline gene, which may arise from a read error. The gene calls are TRBV7-2 and TRBJ2-7; a possible D gene is TRBD2 (5 bases). CDR3 size: 15 residues. The germline CDR1 and CDR2 sequences are SGHTA and FQGNSA. The CDR3 protein is CASSSPEGNSHEQYF. Here the CDR3 DNA reads TGTGCCAGCAGCTCCCCAGAGGGAAACTCCCACGAGCAGTACTTC. Together with reference TRBV7-2 and TRBJ2-7, the CDR3 gives the full variable domain: GAGVSQSPSNKVTEKGKDVELRCDPISGHTALYWYRQSLGQGLEFLIYFQGNSAPDKSGLPSDRFSAERTGGSVSTLTIQRTQQEDSAVYLCASSSPEGNSHEQYFGPGTRLTVT.